This entry describes one TCR beta chain. What antigen it recognizes has not been identified. The input lacks base qualities; no much larger clone sits a single base away. No immune events, such as infections, were documented for the healthy donors during the collection period. To calibrate time-dependent variance in a beta-binomial model of T-cell clone differential abundance, blood repertoires from healthy donors were used as a training cohort. The training cohort included approximately ten healthy donors, of whom 3 were female and 7 were male. The donors were between roughly 29 and 65 years old, with an average age of 43 years. Whole blood was collected from each healthy donor at three time points spaced approximately 2 weeks apart and obtained from a commercial supplier. For immunosequencing, genomic DNA was extracted from unsorted whole blood. The entry originates in a study of identifying expanded T cells in peripheral blood (dated by TCRdb to about 2019). With respect to the entire study: Four technical replicates, made by sequencing separate aliquots from the same pool of genomic DNA, were compared pairwise.

Study-level results and caveats: The beta-binomial model significantly reduced the number of clones called differentially abundant and the false-positive rate across all healthy-donor time intervals. The binomial model flagged approximately 1.2 differentially abundant clones between technical replicates, compared with roughly 17 over approximately two weeks and 19 over four weeks. The authors expected that over much longer intervals, such as months to years, biological variance in healthy repertoires might increase even further. Across all healthy donors, variance in clone template counts between approximately two-week samples was found to increase significantly with total template count.

V is reduced by 5 bases and J by 5 bases, leaving a spacing of 22 bases between them. The CDR3 measures 17 amino acids from cysteine to phenylalanine. Only CDR3 DNA is held: 51 bases, read in frame from base 1. The germline V gene (reference sequence) sets CDR1 to LNHNV and CDR2 to YYDKDF. TCRbeta CDR3 regions were profiled by bias-controlled multiplex PCR amplification of genomic DNA with the immunoSEQ Assay. On the study's bioinformatics: To quantify the absolute abundance of each unique TCRbeta CDR3 region, the sequences were collapsed and filtered. Differential abundance was tested with a binomial (Fisher-equivalent) model and with a beta-binomial model adding time-dependent variance fitted from healthy donors. Any clone with fewer than 5 combined templates was excluded, and a clone was called differentially abundant if its Benjamini-Hochberg FDR was below 0.01. Using the form v = (b*log(k)+a)^2, the beta-binomial variance was modeled as a function of the total template count across the two samples. In TCRdb, the immuneACCESS table is reduced to in-frame sequences with V and J assigned. These tables do not hold every clone; where another copy was compared, an unresolved V gene accounts for under half, and the others remain unexplained. The D gene and trimming were derived from the DNA, and the V and J assignments and clone size from that table. The sample records 100,000 or so clones, around 85% of which are singletons. About 15% of the sample goes to the ten largest clones.

Recombination connected TRBV15 to TRBJ2-1, and TRBD2 may be the D gene, going by 5 matching bases. Sequenced sample: blood. The sequence derives from a person aged 18 to 70 in good health. The CDR3 protein sequence reads: CATSRGRPGLRDNEQFF. The DNA sequence reads TGTGCCACCAGCCGAGGCAGACCGGGCTTGAGGGACAATGAGCAGTTCTTC.